A single T cell receptor (beta chain) is shown here with its context. Its cognate antigen is unknown. In the PCR, 60 Vbeta and 13 Jbeta primers were used. Only in-frame clones appear in the TCRdb table, and some are missing; sequencing was by immunoSEQ multiplex PCR. The sample consists of 150,000 to 200,000 clones, approximately 86% of them appearing once. These data originate in a study of cytomegalovirus exposure and HLA in healthy donors. General observations from the study: Later analysis identified several of the most significant clusters that appeared linked to common viral pathogens. Researchers catalogued roughly 150 TCR beta chains as cytomegalovirus-associated. The CMV antigen specificity of a few CMV-associated chains was confirmed through in vitro analysis.

The V and J ends lost 2 bases and 3 bases, in that order; junction bases with no gene match: 12. CDR3 length equals 18 residues. The germline V gene encodes CDR1 SGDLS and CDR2 YYNGEE. This TCR derives from a woman aged 18-29 years in good health and CMV-seronegative. The sequenced sample consisted of PBMCs. This sequence joins TRBV9 and TRBJ2-2, with TRBD2 matching 8 bases. The CDR3 reads CASSVQAGTSRDTGELFF. CDR3 sequence (DNA): TGTGCCAGCAGCGTCCAAGCGGGGACTAGTCGAGACACCGGGGAGCTGTTTTTT.